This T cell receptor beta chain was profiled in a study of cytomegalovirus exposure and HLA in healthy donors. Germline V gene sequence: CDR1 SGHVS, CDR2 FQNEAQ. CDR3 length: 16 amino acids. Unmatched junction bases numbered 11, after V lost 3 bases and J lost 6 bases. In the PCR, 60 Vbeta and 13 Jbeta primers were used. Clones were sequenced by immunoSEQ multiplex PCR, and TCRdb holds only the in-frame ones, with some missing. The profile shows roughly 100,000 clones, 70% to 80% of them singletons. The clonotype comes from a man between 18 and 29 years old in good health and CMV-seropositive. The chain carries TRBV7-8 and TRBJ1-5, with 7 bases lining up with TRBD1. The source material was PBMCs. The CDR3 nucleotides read TGTGCCAGCAGCTTGGAGACAGGGCCGACCGGTCAGCCCCAGCATTTT. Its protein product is CASSLETGPTGQPQHF. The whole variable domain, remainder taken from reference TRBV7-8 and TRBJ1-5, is GAGVSQSPRYKVAKRGQDVALRCDPISGHVSLFWYQQALGQGPEFLTYFQNEAQLDKSGLPSDRFFAERPEGSVSTLKIQRTQQEDSAVYLCASSLETGPTGQPQHFGDGTRLSIL.